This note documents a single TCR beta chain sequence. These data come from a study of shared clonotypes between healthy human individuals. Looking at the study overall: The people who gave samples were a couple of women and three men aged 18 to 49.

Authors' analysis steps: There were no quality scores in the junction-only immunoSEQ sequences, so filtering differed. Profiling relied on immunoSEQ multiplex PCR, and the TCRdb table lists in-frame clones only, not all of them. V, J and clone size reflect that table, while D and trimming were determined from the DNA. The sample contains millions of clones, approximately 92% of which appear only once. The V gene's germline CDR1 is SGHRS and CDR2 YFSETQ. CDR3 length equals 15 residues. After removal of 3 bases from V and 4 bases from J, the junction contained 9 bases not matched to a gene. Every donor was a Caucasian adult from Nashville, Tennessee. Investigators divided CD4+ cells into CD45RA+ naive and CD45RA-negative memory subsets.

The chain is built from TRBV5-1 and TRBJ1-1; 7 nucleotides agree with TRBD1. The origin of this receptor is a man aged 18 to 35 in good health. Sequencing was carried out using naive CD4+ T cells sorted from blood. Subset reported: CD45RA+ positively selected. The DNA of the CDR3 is TGCGCCAGCAGCTCCACGACAGGGCTAGGCACTGAAGCTTTCTTT. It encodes CASSSTTGLGTEAFF.